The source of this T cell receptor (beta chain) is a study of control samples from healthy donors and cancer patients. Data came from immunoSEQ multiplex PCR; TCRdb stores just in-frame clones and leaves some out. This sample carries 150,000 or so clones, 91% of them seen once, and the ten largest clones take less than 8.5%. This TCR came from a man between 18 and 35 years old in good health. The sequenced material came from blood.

CDR3 sequence: CASSVYSGANVLTF. Here the CDR3 DNA reads TGTGCCAGCAGCGTCTACTCTGGGGCCAACGTCCTGACTTTC. The gene calls are TRBV9 and TRBJ2-6; D is undetermined. The CDR3 is 14 amino acids. Trimming pared 2 bases from V and 0 bases from J, leaving 3 bases between. CDR1 SGDLS and CDR2 YYNGEE come from the germline V gene.